Shown below are 21 T cell receptor beta chains from a single sample sequenced in a study of blood T cell repertoires in COVID-19. Measured with immunoSEQ multiplex PCR; TCRdb has only the in-frame clones, and not every one. Of some 300,000 clones in the sample, roughly 91% were seen once. Sequencing was done on a sample of PBMCs or T cells enriched from blood (not recorded which). These receptors were collected from a woman between 25 and 40 years old who had recovered from COVID-19.

V and J are TRBV3-1 (or the pseudogene TRBV3-2) and TRBJ2-4, with TRBD2 matching over 13 bases. Trimming cost V 4 bases and J 8 bases; bases outside gene matches: 8. CDR1 is LGHDT, CDR2 YNNKEL, per germline (reference sequence). The CDR3 has 16 amino acids. The CDR3 here is CASSRGLAGEIDIQYF. CDR3 DNA: TGTGCCAGCAGCCGCGGACTAGCGGGAGAAATAGACATTCAGTACTTC.

This clone was recorded only once. The CDR3 sequence is CASRRAGGRNTGELFF. DNA of the CDR3: TGTGCCAGCAGAAGAGCGGGAGGGCGGAACACCGGGGAGCTGTTTTTT. V and J are TRBV2 and TRBJ2-2; 10 bases match TRBD2. V was pared by 6 bases and J by 1 base, with 5 bases of the junction left unmatched. Germline CDR1 reads SNHLY; CDR2 reads FYNNEI. The CDR3 loop spans 16 amino acids.

The chain has TRBV27 and TRBJ2-1, with D uncertain. CDR3 length: 15 amino acids. V gave up 6 bases and J gave up 0 bases, with 12 bases separating them. Germline CDR1 reads MNHEY; CDR2 reads SMNVEV (reference sequence). CDR3 region: CASRETESSYNEQFF. The CDR3 DNA reads TGTGCCAGCAGGGAGACTGAGAGCTCCTACAATGAGCAGTTCTTC.

This clone was observed a single time. The chain combines TRBV11-3 with TRBJ2-5; TRBD1 matches at 8 bases. This CDR3 is built from 13 residues. CDR1 is SGHNT and CDR2 is YENEEA in the germline V gene. Trimming removed 4 bases from V and 5 bases from J; junction bases left unmatched: 3. Here the CDR3 reads CASSSDREETQYF. The DNA for the CDR3 is TGTGCCAGCAGCTCGGACAGGGAGGAGACCCAGTACTTC.

V is TRBV6-5 and J is TRBJ1-4; no definite D call. The germline CDR1 and CDR2 sequences are MNHEY and SVGAGI. CDR3 length: 14 amino acids. V lost 2 bases and J 3 bases, leaving 7 bases between the germline ends. The CDR3 coding sequence is TGTGCCAGCAGTTACCTAGGTCCTAATGAAAAACTGTTTTTT. This sequence encodes CASSYLGPNEKLFF.

The V gene is TRBV9, the J gene TRBJ1-2; 7 nucleotides align to TRBD1. This CDR3 is 15 amino acids long. With 4 bases clipped from V and 0 bases from J, the junction kept 6 bases outside the gene matches. Germline lookup yields CDR1 SGDLS and CDR2 YYNGEE. CDR3 sequence (DNA): TGTGCCAGCAGCCTATTGACAGGGACTAACTATGGCTACACCTTC. Its protein is CASSLLTGTNYGYTF.

The V and J genes are TRBV14 and TRBJ2-7; no clear D gene. Per germline, CDR1 SGHDN and CDR2 FVKESK. Trimming cost V 2 bases and J 4 bases, with 12 bases left between them. The CDR3 runs to 14 residues. The chain's CDR3 is CASSQLPSRYEQYF. The CDR3, as DNA: TGTGCCAGCAGCCAACTTCCCTCGAGGTACGAGCAGTACTTC. The full variable domain, completed using reference TRBV14 and TRBJ2-7, is EAGVTQFPSHSVIEKGQTVTLRCDPISGHDNLYWYRRVMGKEIKFLLHFVKESKQDESGMPNNRFLAERTGGTYSTLKVQPAELEDSGVYFCASSQLPSRYEQYFGPGTRLTVT.

This chain connects TRBV29-1 to TRBJ2-5; 7 bases line up with TRBD1. Germline V gene sequence: CDR1 SQVTM, CDR2 ANQGSEA. The CDR3 consists of 14 residues. V lost 0 bases to trimming and J lost 3 bases; unmatched junction nucleotides: 4. As DNA, the CDR3 is TGCAGCGTTGAAGAAGGAACAGGGGAAGAGACCCAGTACTTC. It codes for CSVEEGTGEETQYF.

The genes are TRBV5-6 and TRBJ1-2; D ambiguous. Germline CDR1 reads SGHDT; CDR2 reads YYEEEE. This CDR3 has 14 amino acids. The V gene lost 5 bases and the J gene lost 4 bases, with 15 bases spanning the gap. DNA of the CDR3: TGTGCCAGCAGTTTTGGGCCTAACCCCTATGGCTACACCTTC. Protein product: CASSFGPNPYGYTF.

The V and J genes are TRBV4-3 and TRBJ1-2; the D is unclear. Germline CDR1 and CDR2: LGHNA and YSLEER. This CDR3 spans 15 amino acids. V lost 0 bases to trimming and J lost 2 bases, with 10 bases between them. CDR3 amino acids: CASSQDYAENYGYTF. The CDR3 DNA reads as TGCGCCAGCAGCCAAGACTATGCCGAGAACTATGGCTACACCTTC.

The chain employs TRBV5-1 and TRBJ2-1; D possibly corresponds to TRBD2 (7 bases). The CDR3 is 16 amino acids. CDR1 is SGHRS and CDR2 is YFSETQ in the germline V gene. Trimming left V 3 bases short and J 0 bases short, with 13 bases between. The CDR3 loop reads CASSSGGYLSYNEQFF. CDR3 sequence (DNA): TGCGCCAGCAGCTCGGGGGGCTACCTCTCCTACAATGAGCAGTTCTTC. Filled out from reference TRBV5-1 and TRBJ2-1, the complete variable domain reads KAGVTQTPRYLIKTRGQQVTLSCSPISGHRSVSWYQQTPGQGLQFLFEYFSETQRNKGNFPGRFSGRQFSNSRSEMNVSTLELGDSALYLCASSSGGYLSYNEQFFGPGTRLTVL.

This clone appeared a single time. This chain uses TRBV25-1 with TRBJ2-7; TRBD1 matches 11 bases. This CDR3 is built from 14 residues. V was pared by 6 bases and J by 4 bases, with 5 bases of the junction left unmatched. Germline loops: CDR1 MGHDK, CDR2 SYGVNS. CDR3 DNA: TGTGCCAGCAGCGGACAGGGGGCCGGTTACGAGCAGTACTTC. This encodes CASSGQGAGYEQYF.

CDR3 protein: CASNSRGTGVTEAFF. The CDR3 coding sequence is TGTGCCAGCAACTCCAGGGGGACAGGGGTTACTGAAGCTTTCTTT. The chain combines TRBV27 with TRBJ1-1; 10 nucleotides line up with TRBD1. The V segment lost 7 bases and the J segment 5 bases; nucleotides outside the gene matches: 10. CDR3 length equals 15 residues. The germline CDR1 and CDR2 sequences are MNHEY and SMNVEV (reference sequence).

The chain couples TRBV18 to TRBJ1-1; no definite D call. This CDR3 has 14 residues. CDR1 KGHSH and CDR2 LQKENI come from the germline V gene. V lost 2 bases and J lost 1, with 8 bases in between. The CDR3 here is CASSPSGANTEAFF. The CDR3 DNA reads as TGTGCCAGCTCACCATCGGGAGCGAACACTGAAGCTTTCTTT.

The rearrangement links TRBV18 to TRBJ1-3; D is possibly TRBD1 (6 bases). CDR3 length: 14 amino acids. Germline CDR1 is KGHSH and CDR2 is LQKENI. Trimming cost V 2 bases and J 5 bases, with 10 bases left between them. This chain's CDR3 is CASSPGTTRNTIYF. CDR3 in DNA: TGTGCCAGCTCACCAGGGACAACAAGAAACACCATATATTTT.

J is TRBJ2-2 and V is TRBV7-2; D might be TRBD2 (5 bases). V lost 3 bases and J lost 2, with 7 bases in between. Germline assignment: CDR1 SGHTA and CDR2 FQGNSA. The CDR3 has 14 residues. The CDR3 sequence: CASSLGENTGELFF. The CDR3 coding sequence is TGTGCCAGCAGCTTGGGAGAAAACACCGGGGAGCTGTTTTTT.

J is TRBJ1-1 and V is TRBV5-4; D call uncertain. CDR1 and CDR2 from the germline V gene are SGHNT and YYREEE (reference sequence). The CDR3 sequence is 13 residues long. The V end lost 1 base, the J end lost 1 base, and 5 bases lay between the germline ends. CDR3 region: CASSLTRNTEAFF. CDR3 in DNA: TGTGCCAGCAGCTTGACAAGGAACACTGAAGCTTTCTTT. Full variable domain (outside the CDR3, taken from reference TRBV5-4 and TRBJ1-1): ETGVTQSPTHLIKTRGQQVTLRCSSQSGHNTVSWYQQALGQGPQFIFQYYREEENGRGNFPPRFSGLQFPNYSSELNVNALELDDSALYLCASSLTRNTEAFFGQGTRLTVV.

The chain employs TRBV6-1 and TRBJ2-7, with TRBD1 matching over 9 bases. The CDR3 sequence is 15 residues long. V shed 1 base and J 4 bases; nucleotides not matched to a gene: 5. From germline, CDR1 is MNHNS and CDR2 SASEGT. The CDR3 coding sequence is TGTGCCAGCAGTGAAGGAAGACAGGGGGAGTACGAGCAGTACTTC. Translation gives CASSEGRQGEYEQYF.

V is TRBV27 and J is TRBJ1-5; D possibly corresponds to TRBD1 (5 bases). The V gene's germline CDR1 is MNHEY and CDR2 SMNVEV (reference sequence). V was clipped by 5 bases and J by 9 bases, with 14 bases between them. There are 13 residues in the CDR3. The CDR3 nucleotides read TGTGCCAGCAGTATACAAGCAGGGTTGCCCCAGCATTTT. It translates to CASSIQAGLPQHF.

This rearrangement joins TRBV6-4 to TRBJ2-7; a weak D match, TRBD1 (6 bases). CDR1 is MRHNA, CDR2 SNTAGT, per germline. Trimming left V 7 bases short and J 4 bases short, with 23 bases between. The CDR3 length is 16 residues. The CDR3 sequence: CASTPPVGQKQYEQYF. The CDR3 nucleotides read TGTGCCAGCACTCCCCCGGTAGGACAGAAACAATACGAGCAGTACTTC.

The V call is TRBV19, the J call TRBJ2-2; D not certain. V was shortened by 7 bases and J by 0 bases, with 9 bases between the two germline ends. Germline CDR1 reads LNHDA; CDR2 reads SQIVND (reference sequence). The CDR3 loop spans 14 amino acids. For the CDR3, the DNA is TGTGCCAGTACCGAGCAAGCGAACACCGGGGAGCTGTTTTTT. It yields the protein CASTEQANTGELFF.